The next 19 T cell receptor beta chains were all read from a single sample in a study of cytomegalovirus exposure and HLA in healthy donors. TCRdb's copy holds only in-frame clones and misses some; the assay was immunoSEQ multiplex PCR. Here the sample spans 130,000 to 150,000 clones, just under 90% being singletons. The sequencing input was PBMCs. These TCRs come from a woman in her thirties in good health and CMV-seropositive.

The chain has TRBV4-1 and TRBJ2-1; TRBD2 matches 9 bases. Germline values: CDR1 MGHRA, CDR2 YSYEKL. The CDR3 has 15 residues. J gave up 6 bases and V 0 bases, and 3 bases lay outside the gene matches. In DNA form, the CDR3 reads TGCGCCAGCAGCCAAGAAGGGCGGGAGGGCAATGAGCAGTTCTTC. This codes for CASSQEGREGNEQFF.

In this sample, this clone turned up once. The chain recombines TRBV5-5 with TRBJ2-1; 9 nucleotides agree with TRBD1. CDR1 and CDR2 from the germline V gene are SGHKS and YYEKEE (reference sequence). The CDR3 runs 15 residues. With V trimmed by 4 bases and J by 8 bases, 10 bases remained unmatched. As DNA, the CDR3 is TGTGCCAGCAGCCCGCGCGACAGGGGGATGCATGAGCAGTTCTTC. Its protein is CASSPRDRGMHEQFF.

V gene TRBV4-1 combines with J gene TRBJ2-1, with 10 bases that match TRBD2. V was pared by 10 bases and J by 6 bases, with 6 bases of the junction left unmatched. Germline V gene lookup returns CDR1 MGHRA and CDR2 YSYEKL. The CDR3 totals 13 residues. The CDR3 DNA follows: TGCGCCACAGCGGGAGGGCCGGGCAATGAGCAGTTCTTC. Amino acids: CATAGGPGNEQFF.

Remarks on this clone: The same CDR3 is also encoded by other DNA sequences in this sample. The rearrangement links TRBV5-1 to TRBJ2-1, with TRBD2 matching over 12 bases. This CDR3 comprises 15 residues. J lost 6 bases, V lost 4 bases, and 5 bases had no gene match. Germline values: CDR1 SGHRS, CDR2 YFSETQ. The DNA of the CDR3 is TGCGCCAGCAGCCTGGGACTAGCGGGCCTCAATGAGCAGTTCTTC. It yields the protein CASSLGLAGLNEQFF.

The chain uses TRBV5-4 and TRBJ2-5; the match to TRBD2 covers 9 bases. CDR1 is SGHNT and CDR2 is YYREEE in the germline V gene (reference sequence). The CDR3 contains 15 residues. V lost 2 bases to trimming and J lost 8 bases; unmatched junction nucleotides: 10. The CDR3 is CASSFRLAGFETQYF. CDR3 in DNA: TGTGCCAGCAGCTTCCGCCTAGCGGGGTTTGAAACCCAGTACTTC.

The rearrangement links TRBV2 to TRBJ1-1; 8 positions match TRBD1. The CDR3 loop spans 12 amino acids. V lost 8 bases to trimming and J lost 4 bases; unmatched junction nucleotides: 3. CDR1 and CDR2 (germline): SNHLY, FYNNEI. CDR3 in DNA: TGTGCCAGCGGAACAGGGGGCACTGAAGCTTTCTTT. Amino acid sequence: CASGTGGTEAFF.

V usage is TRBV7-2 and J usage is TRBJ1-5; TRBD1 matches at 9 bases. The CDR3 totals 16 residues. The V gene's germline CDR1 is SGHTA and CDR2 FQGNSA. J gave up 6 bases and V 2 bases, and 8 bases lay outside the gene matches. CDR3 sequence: CASSLRGGTGLQPQHF. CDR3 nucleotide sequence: TGTGCCAGCAGCTTAAGGGGCGGGACAGGGCTTCAGCCCCAGCATTTT.

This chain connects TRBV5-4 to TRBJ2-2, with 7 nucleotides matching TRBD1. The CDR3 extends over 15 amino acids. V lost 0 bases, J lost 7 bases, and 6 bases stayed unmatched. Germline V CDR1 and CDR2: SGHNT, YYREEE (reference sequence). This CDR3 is CASSLEQGISGELFF. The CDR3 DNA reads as TGTGCCAGCAGCTTGGAACAGGGGATAAGCGGGGAGCTGTTTTTT. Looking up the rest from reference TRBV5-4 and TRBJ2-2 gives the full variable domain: ETGVTQSPTHLIKTRGQQVTLRCSSQSGHNTVSWYQQALGQGPQFIFQYYREEENGRGNFPPRFSGLQFPNYSSELNVNALELDDSALYLCASSLEQGISGELFFGEGSRLTVL.

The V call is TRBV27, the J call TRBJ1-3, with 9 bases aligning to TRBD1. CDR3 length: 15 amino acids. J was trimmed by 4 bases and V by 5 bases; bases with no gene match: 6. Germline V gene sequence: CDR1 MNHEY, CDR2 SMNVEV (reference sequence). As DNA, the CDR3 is TGTGCCAGCAGTCCGTCGACAGGGGGAGGAAACACCATATATTTT. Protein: CASSPSTGGGNTIYF.

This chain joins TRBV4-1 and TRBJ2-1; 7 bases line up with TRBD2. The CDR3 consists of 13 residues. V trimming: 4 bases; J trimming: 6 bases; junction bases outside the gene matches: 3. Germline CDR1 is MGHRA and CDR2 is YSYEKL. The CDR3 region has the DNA TGCGCCAGCAGCCCAGGCGGGGGCAATGAGCAGTTCTTC. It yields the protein CASSPGGGNEQFF.

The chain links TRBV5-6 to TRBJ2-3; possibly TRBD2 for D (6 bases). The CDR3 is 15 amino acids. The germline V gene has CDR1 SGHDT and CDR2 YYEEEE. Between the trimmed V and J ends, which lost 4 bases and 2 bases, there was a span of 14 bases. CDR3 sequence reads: CASSAPLATTDTQYF. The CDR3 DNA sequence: TGTGCCAGCAGCGCCCCCCTAGCGACCACAGATACGCAGTATTTT.

The CDR3: CASSPSPGEADTQYF. CDR3 coding DNA: TGTGCCAGCAGCCCCTCTCCGGGAGAGGCAGATACGCAGTATTTT. This chain uses TRBV28 with TRBJ2-3; possibly TRBD2 for D (6 bases). The germline V gene encodes CDR1 MDHEN and CDR2 SYDVKM. This CDR3 has 15 amino acids. V was trimmed by 6 bases and J by 4 bases, leaving 17 bases between them.

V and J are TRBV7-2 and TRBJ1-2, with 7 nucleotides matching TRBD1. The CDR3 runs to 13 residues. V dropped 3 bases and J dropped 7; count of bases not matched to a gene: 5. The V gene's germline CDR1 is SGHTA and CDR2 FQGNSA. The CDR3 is CASSLDRSRGYTF. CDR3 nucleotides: TGTGCCAGCAGCTTGGACAGGAGTCGTGGCTACACCTTC. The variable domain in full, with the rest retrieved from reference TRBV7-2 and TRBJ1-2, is GAGVSQSPSNKVTEKGKDVELRCDPISGHTALYWYRQSLGQGLEFLIYFQGNSAPDKSGLPSDRFSAERTGGSVSTLTIQRTQQEDSAVYLCASSLDRSRGYTFGSGTRLTVV.

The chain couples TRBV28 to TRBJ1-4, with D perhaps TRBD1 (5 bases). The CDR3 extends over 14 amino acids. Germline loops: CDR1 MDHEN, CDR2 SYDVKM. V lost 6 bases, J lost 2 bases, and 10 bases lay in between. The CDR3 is CASSRPGTNEKLFF. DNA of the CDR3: TGTGCCAGCAGCCGACCAGGGACTAATGAAAAACTGTTTTTT.

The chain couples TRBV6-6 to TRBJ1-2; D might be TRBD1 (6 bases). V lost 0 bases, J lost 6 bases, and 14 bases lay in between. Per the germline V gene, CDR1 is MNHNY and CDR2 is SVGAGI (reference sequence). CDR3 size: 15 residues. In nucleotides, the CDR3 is TGTGCCAGCAGTTACTCGACCGGGACACCCAATGGCTACACCTTC. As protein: CASSYSTGTPNGYTF.

CDR3 region: CASRNLAGEQFF. The CDR3, as DNA: TGTGCCAGTAGGAACCTAGCGGGAGAGCAGTTCTTC. The J gene is TRBJ2-1, the V gene TRBV19; TRBD2 matches 9 bases. V trimming: 6 bases; J trimming: 10 bases; junction bases outside the gene matches: 4. Looked up from germline, CDR1 is LNHDA and CDR2 is SQIVND (reference sequence). There are 12 residues in the CDR3.

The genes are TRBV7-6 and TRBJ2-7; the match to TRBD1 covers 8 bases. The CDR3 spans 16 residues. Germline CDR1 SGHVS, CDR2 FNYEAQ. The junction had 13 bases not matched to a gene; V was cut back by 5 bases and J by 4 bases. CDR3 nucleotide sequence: TGTGCCAGCAGCACCCGGACAGGGCCGAACCCTTACGAGCAGTACTTC. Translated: CASSTRTGPNPYEQYF.

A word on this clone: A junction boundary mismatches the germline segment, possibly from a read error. This CDR3 reads CSFSTDAQYF. The CDR3 DNA reads as TGCAGCTTTTCGACAGATGCGCAGTATTTT. This chain joins TRBV29-1 and TRBJ2-3; possibly TRBD1 for D (5 bases). The CDR3 runs to 10 residues. Germline V gene sequence: CDR1 SQVTM, CDR2 ANQGSEA.

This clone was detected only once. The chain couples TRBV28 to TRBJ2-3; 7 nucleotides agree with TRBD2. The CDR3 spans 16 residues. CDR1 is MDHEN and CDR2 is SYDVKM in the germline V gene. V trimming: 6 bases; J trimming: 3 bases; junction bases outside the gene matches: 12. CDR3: CASSPRGEVHTDTQYF. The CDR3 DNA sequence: TGTGCCAGCAGCCCCCGGGGGGAGGTCCATACAGATACGCAGTATTTT.